These 24 T cell receptor beta chains were sequenced from one sample in a study of technical replicates of blood from several donors. Using immunoSEQ multiplex PCR, the repertoire was profiled, and TCRdb retains in-frame clones only, with some absent. The sample yields tens of thousands of clones, roughly 90% seen once. The sequenced sample consisted of PBMCs. The receptors shown here come from a human donor in good health. Some clones in this sample may be carry-over from other donors' samples.

This rearrangement joins TRBV2 to TRBJ2-4; D perhaps matches TRBD1 (8 bases). V lost 7 bases and J lost 0, with 16 bases in between. Germline V gene sequence: CDR1 SNHLY, CDR2 FYNNEI. The CDR3 has 16 amino acids. The CDR3 spells CASTLQGGLAKNIQYF. In nucleotides, the CDR3 is TGTGCCAGCACTTTACAGGGGGGGCTAGCCAAAAACATTCAGTACTTC.

This chain links TRBV19 with TRBJ2-1, with D maybe TRBD1 (6 bases). V lost 6 bases to trimming and J lost 7 bases, with 19 bases between them. The CDR3 is 15 amino acids. Germline V gene sequence: CDR1 LNHDA, CDR2 SQIVND (reference sequence). The CDR3 sequence: CASRTGSSVFNEQFF. The CDR3 nucleotides are TGTGCCAGTAGAACAGGGAGTAGTGTTTTTAATGAGCAGTTCTTC.

This chain uses TRBV29-1 with TRBJ1-5; unclear D gene. The ends were cut back, 4 bases at V and 3 bases at J, with 16 bases in the middle. Germline V gene sequence: CDR1 SQVTM, CDR2 ANQGSEA. The CDR3 totals 15 residues. The CDR3 reads CSVATSSSNNQPQHF. The CDR3 DNA sequence: TGCAGCGTTGCGACATCGTCGTCAAACAATCAGCCCCAGCATTTT.

The chain has TRBV4-1 and TRBJ2-3; D not resolved. Deletions cut 6 bases from V and 0 bases from J, with 13 bases between. The CDR3 runs to 15 residues. Germline lookup yields CDR1 MGHRA and CDR2 YSYEKL. CDR3 sequence (DNA): TGCGCCAGCAGTGAATCGGTGACTAGCACAGATACGCAGTATTTT. This encodes CASSESVTSTDTQYF.

J is TRBJ1-2 and V is TRBV2; possibly TRBD1 for D (5 bases). The CDR3 runs to 12 residues. CDR1 and CDR2 (germline): SNHLY, FYNNEI. V gave up 7 bases and J gave up 4 bases, with 10 bases separating them. CDR3 residues: CASIEDSYGYTF. The DNA for the CDR3 is TGTGCCAGCATCGAAGACAGCTATGGCTACACCTTC.

V gene TRBV4-3 combines with J gene TRBJ2-5, with 7 bases matching TRBD2. This CDR3 is built from 16 residues. CDR1 LGHNA and CDR2 YSLEER come from the germline V gene. Trimming cost V 1 base and J 5 bases; bases outside gene matches: 10. CDR3: CASSQGLDGGWETQYF. The CDR3 nucleotides are TGCGCCAGCAGCCAAGGCCTTGACGGGGGGTGGGAGACCCAGTACTTC.

Note on this clone: The sample holds other DNA sequences that translate to the same CDR3. This chain connects TRBV7-9 to TRBJ2-2; 11 bases line up with TRBD2. V shed 1 base, J shed 5 bases, and the junction held 0 bases outside the gene matches. This CDR3 spans 15 amino acids. The germline gives CDR1 SEHNR, CDR2 FQNEAQ (reference sequence). This CDR3 reads CASSLGLAGTGELFF. The CDR3 DNA follows: TGTGCCAGCAGCTTAGGACTAGCGGGAACCGGGGAGCTGTTTTTT.

The chain is built from TRBV5-4 and TRBJ2-3, with D possibly matching TRBD1 (5 bases). The CDR3 consists of 14 residues. Trimming stripped 1 base from V and 2 bases from J, with 8 bases between. Germline CDR1 and CDR2: SGHNT and YYREEE (reference sequence). CDR3: CASSLTTVTDTQYF. CDR3 bases: TGTGCCAGCAGCTTGACGACAGTCACAGATACGCAGTATTTT.

The V and J genes are TRBV11-2 and TRBJ1-5; possible D gene TRBD1, 5 bases. The ends were cut back, 5 bases at V and 3 bases at J, with 11 bases in the middle. Germline-derived CDR1 and CDR2 are SGHAT and FQNNGV. CDR3 length: 14 amino acids. CDR3 coding DNA: TGTGCCAGCAGCGTCCAGGGTATCAATCAGCCCCAGCATTTT. Translating gives CASSVQGINQPQHF.

In its sample, this clone was seen once. The CDR3 here is CATSRDRDRAYGYTF. The CDR3 bases are TGTGCCACCAGCAGAGATCGGGACAGGGCCTATGGCTACACCTTC. The gene calls are TRBV15 and TRBJ1-2; 9 bases fit TRBD1. CDR1 and CDR2 from the germline V gene are LNHNV and YYDKDF (reference sequence). Trimming at V came to 0 bases and at J to 4 bases, leaving 3 bases not matched to a gene. This CDR3 region has 15 residues. The full variable domain, its missing parts supplied by reference TRBV15 and TRBJ1-2, is DAMVIQNPRYQVTQFGKPVTLSCSQTLNHNVMYWYQQKSSQAPKLLFHYYDKDFNNEADTPDNFQSRRPNTSFCFLDIRSPGLGDTAMYLCATSRDRDRAYGYTFGSGTRLTVV.

The chain carries TRBV6-4 and TRBJ2-3; TRBD2 matches at 7 bases. V trimming: 3 bases; J trimming: 4 bases; junction bases outside the gene matches: 10. The germline V gene encodes CDR1 MRHNA and CDR2 SNTAGT. The CDR3 extends over 16 amino acids. The CDR3 protein is CASSESWTREADTQYF. The CDR3 DNA reads as TGTGCCAGCAGTGAATCATGGACTAGGGAGGCAGATACGCAGTATTTT.

The chain links TRBV2 to TRBJ2-3; 11 bases map to TRBD2. This CDR3 comprises 14 residues. J was trimmed by 8 bases and V by 9 bases; bases with no gene match: 10. CDR1 and CDR2 from the germline V gene are SNHLY and FYNNEI. CDR3 in amino acids: CASMTSGARGTQYF. The CDR3, as DNA: TGTGCCAGTATGACTAGCGGGGCCCGAGGTACGCAGTATTTT.

The V and J genes are TRBV30 and TRBJ2-7; 11 bases match TRBD2. This CDR3 has 14 amino acids. After removal of 4 bases from V and 7 bases from J, the junction contained 9 bases not matched to a gene. CDR1 and CDR2 (germline): GTSNPN, SVGIG (reference sequence). The CDR3 region is CAWNLAGGPEEQYF. DNA of the CDR3: TGTGCCTGGAACCTAGCGGGAGGCCCCGAAGAGCAGTACTTC.

This chain links TRBV30 with TRBJ2-3; TRBD2 matches at 9 bases. After removal of 0 bases from V and 6 bases from J, the junction contained 7 bases not matched to a gene. The CDR3 length is 15 residues. Germline CDR1 GTSNPN, CDR2 SVGIG (reference sequence). CDR3 nucleotide sequence: TGTGCCTGGAGTGTAAGCGGGGGGAGGTCCGATACGCAGTATTTT. Translating it yields CAWSVSGGRSDTQYF.

The J gene is TRBJ1-2, the V gene TRBV20-1; D is unresolved. The CDR3 runs to 9 residues. V gave up 2 bases and J gave up 12 bases, with 7 bases separating them. Germline V lookup: CDR1 DFQATT, CDR2 SNEGSKA (reference sequence). The CDR3 DNA reads as TGCAGTGCTAGAATGGCCGACACCTTC. Residues: CSARMADTF.

This chain connects TRBV2 to TRBJ2-7; no clear D. This CDR3 is built from 12 residues. CDR1 and CDR2 from the germline V gene are SNHLY and FYNNEI. V lost 6 bases and J 6 bases, leaving 12 bases between the germline ends. The CDR3 reads CASRPTPVEQYF. Written as DNA, the CDR3 is TGTGCCAGCAGACCAACTCCCGTCGAGCAGTACTTC.

The J gene is TRBJ2-5, the V gene TRBV6-1; TRBD2 matches at 13 bases. CDR3 length: 18 residues. V dropped 2 bases and J dropped 2; count of bases not matched to a gene: 8. CDR1 is MNHNS, CDR2 SASEGT, per germline. The CDR3 here is CASSEMQWGLAGQETQYF. For the CDR3, the DNA is TGTGCCAGCAGTGAAATGCAATGGGGACTAGCGGGACAAGAGACCCAGTACTTC.

This clone was found a few times. The rearrangement links TRBV12-5 to TRBJ1-5; D might be TRBD1 (5 bases). The CDR3 totals 15 residues. Germline loops: CDR1 LGHNT, CDR2 FRNRAP. Trimming removed 3 bases at V and 2 bases at J, with 11 bases between. In DNA form, the CDR3 reads TGTGCTAGTGGTTTTCTTGACAGAGGCAATCAGCCCCAGCATTTT. Its translation is CASGFLDRGNQPQHF. The entire variable domain, with the rest obtained from reference TRBV12-5 and TRBJ1-5, is as follows: DARVTQTPRHKVTEMGQEVTMRCQPILGHNTVFWYRQTMMQGLELLAYFRNRAPLDDSGMPKDRFSAEMPDATLATLKIQPSEPRDSAVYFCASGFLDRGNQPQHFGDGTRLSIL.

J is TRBJ2-2 and V is TRBV29-1, with 12 nucleotides matching TRBD2. Germline values: CDR1 SQVTM, CDR2 ANQGSEA. The CDR3 runs to 14 residues. Germline trimming cut 7 bases from V and 6 bases from J; bases unmatched to any gene: 6. CDR3 coding DNA: TGCAGCGCTAGCGGGAGGGCCGCGGCCGGGGAGCTGTTTTTT. This codes for CSASGRAAAGELFF.

The V gene is TRBV6-1, the J gene TRBJ2-1, with TRBD2 as a possible D gene (6 bases). Per germline, CDR1 MNHNS and CDR2 SASEGT. This CDR3 has 13 residues. V lost 7 bases and J 14 bases, leaving 21 bases between the germline ends. The CDR3 spells CASTRGGPPKEFF. In DNA form, the CDR3 reads TGTGCCAGCACCCGGGGAGGACCACCGAAGGAGTTCTTC.

This chain joins TRBV7-3 and TRBJ2-5; 10 bases are a match to TRBD2. CDR1 is SGHTA, CDR2 FQGTGA, per germline. The CDR3 extends over 16 amino acids. Losses at the gene ends were 4 bases for V and 1 base for J; bases not matched to a gene: 6. CDR3 protein: CASSSSGGAPQETQYF. The CDR3, as DNA: TGTGCCAGCAGCTCTAGCGGGGGAGCGCCCCAAGAGACCCAGTACTTC.

V usage is TRBV10-3 and J usage is TRBJ1-5; weak D call: TRBD1 (5 bases). The CDR3 has 12 residues. Trimming left V 5 bases short and J 7 bases short, with 9 bases between. The V gene's germline CDR1 is ENHRY and CDR2 SYGVKD. The CDR3 coding sequence is TGTGCCATCAGTCAGGGTACCCAGCCCCAGCATTTT. It translates to CAISQGTQPQHF.

This rearrangement joins TRBV7-9 to TRBJ2-7; 8 bases are a match to TRBD2. Germline CDR1 is SEHNR and CDR2 is FQNEAQ (reference sequence). The length of the CDR3 is 16 residues. V trimming: 6 bases; J trimming: 5 bases; junction bases outside the gene matches: 15. The CDR3 sequence is CASRPDRGGFRNEQYF. The CDR3 DNA reads as TGTGCCAGCAGGCCCGACCGGGGGGGATTCAGAAACGAGCAGTACTTC. The whole variable domain, filled in from reference TRBV7-9 and TRBJ2-7, reads DTGVSQNPRHKITKRGQNVTFRCDPISEHNRLYWYRQTLGQGPEFLTYFQNEAQLEKSRLLSDRFSAERPKGSFSTLEIQRTEQGDSAMYLCASRPDRGGFRNEQYFGPGTRLTVT.

This clone has only one observation. The chain combines TRBV23-1 with TRBJ1-2; 8 bases agree with TRBD1. TRBV23-1 is reported as an ORF; its role is uncertain. The CDR3 extends over 19 amino acids. Trimming cost V 0 bases and J 3 bases; bases outside gene matches: 15. The CDR3 region has the DNA TGCGCCAGCAGTCAATCAGGGGGGGGGAGGTTACAGGGGGACTATGGCTACACCTTC. Translation: CASSQSGGGRLQGDYGYTF.